The 30 T cell receptor beta chains below come from one sample, sequenced in a study of technical replicates of blood from a few donors. Clones were sequenced by immunoSEQ multiplex PCR, and TCRdb holds only the in-frame ones, with some missing. Of about 79,000 clones listed, 91% are singletons. The source material was T cells isolated from PBMCs. The receptors stem from a human donor in good health. Some clones in this sample may be carry-over from other donors' samples.

As regards this clone: The junction departs from germline at one end; a sequencing error may be responsible. The chain uses TRBV7-9 and TRBJ1-1; 7 nucleotides line up with TRBD1. Looked up from germline, CDR1 is SEHNR and CDR2 is FQNEAQ (reference sequence). This CDR3 has 16 residues. For the CDR3, the DNA is TGCGCCAGCAGCCTATTAGTCGGGACAGCGAACACTGAAGCTTTCTTT. Its protein product is CASSLLVGTANTEAFF.

J is TRBJ2-5 and V is TRBV5-1; D gene ambiguous. Judging by the DNA end, TRBJ2-7 fits better; the J call may be wrong. The CDR3 spans 13 residues. Germline V gives CDR1 SGHRS, CDR2 YFSETQ. The CDR3 spells CASSFEVSYEQYF. The CDR3 region has the DNA TGCGCCAGCAGCTTTGAGGTTAGCTACGAGCAGTACTTC.

The chain joins TRBV5-6 to TRBJ2-7; D might be TRBD1 (5 bases). This CDR3 has 15 residues. Deletions cut 3 bases from V and 0 bases from J, with 13 bases between. Germline values: CDR1 SGHDT, CDR2 YYEEEE. The CDR3 coding sequence is TGTGCCAGCAGCTCGGACACTGCTGGCTCCTACGAGCAGTACTTC. This encodes CASSSDTAGSYEQYF.

CDR3: CASSPHLGGSYEQYF. DNA of the CDR3: TGTGCCAGCAGTCCTCATCTCGGGGGTTCCTACGAGCAGTACTTC. This chain joins TRBV6-5 and TRBJ2-7; TRBD2 might be the D (6 bases). V was shortened by 5 bases and J by 1 base, with 15 bases between the two germline ends. The CDR3 extends over 15 amino acids. Per germline, CDR1 MNHEY and CDR2 SVGAGI.

The rearrangement links TRBV7-2 to TRBJ2-5; 7 positions match TRBD1. The V segment lost 5 bases and the J segment 1 base; nucleotides outside the gene matches: 10. CDR1 is SGHTA, CDR2 FQGNSA, per germline. There are 16 residues in the CDR3. CDR3: CASSLPWDSPQETQYF. Here the CDR3 DNA reads TGTGCCAGCAGCCTCCCCTGGGACAGCCCCCAAGAGACCCAGTACTTC.

This sequence joins TRBV7-6 and TRBJ2-5; a possible D gene is TRBD1 (5 bases). The V gene lost 5 bases and the J gene lost 5 bases, with 9 bases spanning the gap. The CDR3 covers 12 residues. Germline-derived CDR1 and CDR2 are SGHVS and FNYEAQ. In DNA form, the CDR3 reads TGTGCCAGCAGCGGGGCCGGGGAGACCCAGTACTTC. Translated, it gives CASSGAGETQYF.

The rearrangement joins TRBV19 to TRBJ1-5; D remains unclear. The CDR3 length is 17 residues. Trimming cost V 7 bases and J 0 bases, with 19 bases left between them. The germline CDR1 and CDR2 sequences are LNHDA and SQIVND (reference sequence). The CDR3 here is CASTTPREVFSNQPQHF. The CDR3 coding sequence is TGTGCCAGTACCACACCCCGTGAGGTGTTTAGCAATCAGCCCCAGCATTTT.

The chain couples TRBV6-6 to TRBJ1-1; unclear D gene. Trimming removed 2 bases from V and 3 bases from J, with 10 bases in between. The germline V gene encodes CDR1 MNHNY and CDR2 SVGAGI (reference sequence). This CDR3 is built from 14 residues. The CDR3 region is CASSYMGRHTEAFF. CDR3 coding DNA: TGTGCCAGCAGTTACATGGGGAGGCACACTGAAGCTTTCTTT.

This clone was observed a single time. The V and J genes are TRBV7-9 and TRBJ2-2; tentative D call: TRBD1 (6 bases). The CDR3 consists of 16 residues. CDR1 is SEHNR, CDR2 FQNEAQ, per germline (reference sequence). Trimming shortened V by 6 bases and J by 0 bases, and 14 bases separated the two germline ends. The CDR3 coding sequence is TGTGCCAGCAGAACCCGGGACACCCCGAACACCGGGGAGCTGTTTTTT. Translated, it gives CASRTRDTPNTGELFF.

V gene TRBV7-8 combines with J gene TRBJ2-7; a possible D gene is TRBD1 (6 bases). Trimming stripped 5 bases from V and 6 bases from J, with 11 bases between. CDR1 SGHVS and CDR2 FQNEAQ come from the germline V gene. This CDR3 contains 12 residues. This CDR3 is CASSPTGSEQYF. The CDR3 DNA reads as TGTGCCAGCAGCCCAACAGGGAGCGAGCAGTACTTC.

DNA for the CDR3: TGCGCCAGCAGCTTCCTTAAGACTGCTTCCTACAATGAGCAGTTCTTC. Translating gives CASSFLKTASYNEQFF. The chain combines TRBV5-1 with TRBJ2-1; D not resolved. The CDR3 loop spans 16 amino acids. Germline V gene lookup returns CDR1 SGHRS and CDR2 YFSETQ. The ends were cut back, 2 bases at V and 1 base at J, with 13 bases in the middle.

V gene TRBV5-1 combines with J gene TRBJ2-7; no clear D gene. This CDR3 comprises 11 residues. The V end lost 7 bases, the J end lost 5 bases, and 10 bases lay between the germline ends. CDR1 is SGHRS, CDR2 YFSETQ, per germline. The CDR3 DNA is TGCGCCAGCCGTGTTGAGGACGAGCAGTACTTC. This encodes CASRVEDEQYF.

The chain carries TRBV6-5 and TRBJ1-4; TRBD1 is a possible D gene (6 bases). The CDR3 consists of 15 residues. Germline CDR1 MNHEY, CDR2 SVGAGI. Trimming removed 0 bases from V and 8 bases from J, with 13 bases in between. This CDR3 is CASSYSMAGVEKLFF. CDR3 coding DNA: TGTGCCAGCAGTTACTCCATGGCAGGGGTCGAAAAACTGTTTTTT.

The chain has TRBV7-2 and TRBJ1-4; the D gene is possibly TRBD1 (6 bases). V dropped 2 bases and J dropped 0 bases, with 16 bases sitting between them. The CDR3 length is 18 residues. Looked up from germline, CDR1 is SGHTA and CDR2 is FQGNSA. The CDR3 DNA reads TGTGCCAGCAGCTTAAGGGGGGGCAGACAGACAACTAATGAAAAACTGTTTTTT. It translates to CASSLRGGRQTTNEKLFF.

The rearrangement uses TRBV18 and TRBJ1-5; TRBD1 aligns across 8 bases. From germline, CDR1 is KGHSH and CDR2 LQKENI. The CDR3 is 16 amino acids. The junction had 7 bases not matched to a gene; V was cut back by 3 bases and J by 3 bases. The CDR3 reads CASSPNAGGSNQPQHF. The CDR3 DNA reads TGTGCCAGCTCACCTAACGCAGGGGGCTCCAATCAGCCCCAGCATTTT.

The chain is built from TRBV19 and TRBJ1-4; TRBD1 matches 8 bases. This CDR3 region has 14 residues. V gave up 5 bases and J gave up 8 bases; unmatched junction bases: 7. Germline CDR1 LNHDA, CDR2 SQIVND (reference sequence). CDR3 bases: TGTGCCAGTAGTCGAACAGGGGGAGGCGAAAAACTGTTTTTT. Protein sequence: CASSRTGGGEKLFF.

V and J are TRBV11-2 and TRBJ1-2; perhaps TRBD1 as D (5 bases). V dropped 9 bases and J dropped 4 bases, with 12 bases sitting between them. This CDR3 is 12 amino acids long. CDR1 and CDR2 (germline): SGHAT, FQNNGV. Here the CDR3 DNA reads TGTGCCAGTGAGGACACTTTCTATGGCTACACCTTC. Encoded protein: CASEDTFYGYTF. Complete variable domain (other parts from reference TRBV11-2 and TRBJ1-2): EAGVAQSPRYKIIEKRQSVAFWCNPISGHATLYWYQQILGQGPKLLIQFQNNGVVDDSQLPKDRFSAERLKGVDSTLKIQPAKLEDSAVYLCASEDTFYGYTFGSGTRLTVV.

The V and J genes are TRBV25-1 and TRBJ2-2, with D perhaps matching TRBD1 (6 bases). The germline V gene has CDR1 MGHDK and CDR2 SYGVNS. This CDR3 spans 15 amino acids. The ends were cut back, 1 base at V and 5 bases at J, with 11 bases in the middle. CDR3 protein: CASSESLGGTGELFF. In DNA, the CDR3 is TGTGCCAGCAGTGAATCCCTAGGGGGAACCGGGGAGCTGTTTTTT.

The chain is built from TRBV6-5 and TRBJ2-1, with 12 bases fitting TRBD2. Germline V lookup: CDR1 MNHEY, CDR2 SVGAGI. There are 15 residues in the CDR3. The V gene end was trimmed by 6 bases and the J gene end by 4 bases; junction bases not matched to a gene: 4. In DNA form, the CDR3 reads TGTGCCAGCAGCCCCGGGACTAGCGGGTACAATGAGCAGTTCTTC. Translation: CASSPGTSGYNEQFF.

The chain carries TRBV6-5 and TRBJ2-5; D unresolved. Trimming took 9 bases from V and 9 from J, leaving 17 bases between them. The CDR3 covers 12 residues. Looked up from germline, CDR1 is MNHEY and CDR2 is SVGAGI. The CDR3 DNA follows: TGTGCCAGTTCTCCCGGAGTCCCGTCCCAGTACTTC. Translated: CASSPGVPSQYF.

The V gene is TRBV27, the J gene TRBJ2-3, with D maybe TRBD2 (5 bases). The CDR3 runs to 12 residues. Germline V gene sequence: CDR1 MNHEY, CDR2 SMNVEV (reference sequence). With 4 bases removed from V and 7 bases from J, the gap between germline ends came to 9 bases. The CDR3 protein is CASSSLGNTQYF. In nucleotides, the CDR3 is TGTGCCAGCAGTTCCCTCGGGAATACGCAGTATTTT.

This chain uses TRBV6-5 with TRBJ2-3, with a weak D call TRBD2 (7 bases). The germline V and J ends were trimmed by 2 bases and 4 bases, with 10 bases remaining between them. The CDR3 length is 14 residues. Germline V gene data show CDR1 as MNHEY and CDR2 as SVGAGI. CDR3 sequence reads: CASSYRGGPDTQYF. DNA of the CDR3: TGTGCCAGCAGTTACAGGGGGGGGCCAGATACGCAGTATTTT.

The chain carries TRBV9 and TRBJ2-1; D possibly corresponds to TRBD1 (5 bases). The germline gives CDR1 SGDLS, CDR2 YYNGEE. V lost 0 bases and J 0 bases, leaving 10 bases between the germline ends. This CDR3 is 16 amino acids long. This CDR3 is CASSVEQGSSYNEQFF. In DNA, the CDR3 is TGTGCCAGCAGCGTAGAGCAGGGTAGCTCCTACAATGAGCAGTTCTTC.

The V call is TRBV14, the J call TRBJ1-4; TRBD1 matches 8 bases. This CDR3 is 15 amino acids long. The V segment lost 5 bases and the J segment 7 bases; nucleotides outside the gene matches: 9. Germline V lookup: CDR1 SGHDN, CDR2 FVKESK. CDR3 amino acids: CASSGGGQEGEKLFF. The CDR3 DNA is TGTGCCAGCAGCGGAGGGGGACAGGAAGGTGAAAAACTGTTTTTT. The whole variable domain, filled in from reference TRBV14 and TRBJ1-4, reads EAGVTQFPSHSVIEKGQTVTLRCDPISGHDNLYWYRRVMGKEIKFLLHFVKESKQDESGMPNNRFLAERTGGTYSTLKVQPAELEDSGVYFCASSGGGQEGEKLFFGSGTQLSVL.

The chain carries TRBV6-5 and TRBJ2-3, with 7 bases fitting TRBD2. Germline CDR1 is MNHEY and CDR2 is SVGAGI. V lost 2 bases to trimming and J lost 1 base; unmatched junction nucleotides: 3. The CDR3 is made up of 15 amino acids. CDR3 bases: TGTGCCAGCAGTTACGGTGCGGGGGGCACAGATACGCAGTATTTT. Its translation is CASSYGAGGTDTQYF.

This clone was detected only once. The chain has TRBV9 and TRBJ1-2; D gene uncertain. The CDR3 loop spans 14 amino acids. CDR1 is SGDLS, CDR2 YYNGEE, per germline. V lost 0 bases and J 4 bases, leaving 10 bases between the germline ends. The CDR3 DNA sequence: TGTGCCAGCAGCGTAGAATTAGGAGGCTATGGCTACACCTTC. Its translation is CASSVELGGYGYTF.

The gene calls are TRBV30 and TRBJ2-5, with TRBD2 as a possible D gene (7 bases). The closer fit of TRBJ2-7 to the DNA end suggests the J call may be wrong. Germline-derived CDR1 and CDR2 are GTSNPN and SVGIG (reference sequence). The CDR3 consists of 13 residues. Here the CDR3 reads CAWTPGGRNEQYF. CDR3 sequence (DNA): TGTGCCTGGACCCCCGGGGGGCGAAACGAGCAGTACTTC.

This sequence joins TRBV5-1 and TRBJ2-5; 8 nucleotides agree with TRBD2. Germline trimming cut 5 bases from V and 5 bases from J; bases unmatched to any gene: 8. This CDR3 comprises 14 residues. From germline, CDR1 is SGHRS and CDR2 YFSETQ. The CDR3 nucleotides read TGCGCCAGCAGTCTCAGGCGGGAGGCTGAGACCCAGTACTTC. Its translation is CASSLRREAETQYF.

This chain links TRBV11-3 with TRBJ2-1, with D hard to call. The CDR3 extends over 12 amino acids. Trimming shortened V by 3 bases and J by 7 bases, and 7 bases separated the two germline ends. In germline, CDR1 is SGHNT, CDR2 YENEEA. This chain's CDR3 is CASSLSRNEQFF. The CDR3 coding sequence is TGTGCCAGCAGCTTGAGCAGGAATGAGCAGTTCTTC.

In nucleotides, the CDR3 is TGTGCCAGCAGCCTAGACAGGGAGGACACCGGGGAGCTGTTTTTT. This gives the protein CASSLDREDTGELFF. The chain uses TRBV4-2 and TRBJ2-2, with D possibly being TRBD1 (7 bases). CDR1 is LGHNA, CDR2 YNFKEQ, per germline. V was pared by 4 bases and J by 3 bases, with 12 bases between. The CDR3 covers 15 residues.